This T cell receptor beta chain was recovered during a study of blood T cell repertoires in COVID-19. The overall study: COVID-19 samples from acute and convalescent phases originated in the United States, Italy and Spain. PBMCs, B-cell-depleted T cells, or T cells provided the cDNA or gDNA that made up the material.

This clone was observed a single time. Per germline, CDR1 SGHKS and CDR2 YYEKEE (reference sequence). The V end lost 4 bases, the J end lost 4 bases, and 6 bases lay between the germline ends. The CDR3 length is 12 residues. Under the authors' procedure: Scientists estimated how many nucleated cells there were by amplifying reference gene primers. Repertoires were generated with immunoSEQ multiplex PCR, while TCRdb's copy carries only in-frame clones and drops some. V and J calls plus clone size are reproduced from that table; the DNA served to infer D and trimming. The sample lists hundreds of thousands of clones, 89% occurring once.

The sample was peripheral blood. The receptor was isolated from a man aged 40-55 years with acute or convalescent COVID-19. The gene calls are TRBV5-5 and TRBJ1-3; a weak D match, TRBD1 (5 bases). CDR3 amino acids: CASSRQGNTIYF. As DNA, the CDR3 is TGTGCCAGCAGCCGACAGGGAAACACCATATATTTT. The full variable domain, rest sourced from reference TRBV5-5 and TRBJ1-3, is DAGVTQSPTHLIKTRGQQVTLRCSPISGHKSVSWYQQVLGQGPQFIFQYYEKEERGRGNFPDRFSARQFPNYSSELNVNALLLGDSALYLCASSRQGNTIYFGEGSWLTVV.